The rows below give T cell receptor beta chains drawn from one sample of a study of post-analysis software for immune sequencing data. One entry per CDR3 protein, called by TCRdb with MiXCR from the PCR reads. The sample has approximately 440,000 distinct CDR3 sequences, approximately 45% seen once. What was sequenced was blood. The receptors come from a girl between 5 and 17 years old with multiple sclerosis. CDR3s include the opening cysteine and the closing phenylalanine or tryptophan. D genes are given only for firm matches. Some rows mark clone size as missing; the rest say once, few, many or name a class of expanded clone.

cdr3_aa cdr3_nt cdr3_length v_call clone_size j_call d_call
CASSLPGDRTYEQYF TGTGCCAGCAGCTTACCGGGGGACAGAACCTACGAGCAGTACTTC 15 TRBV11-2 NA TRBJ2-7 NA
CSARPGVETQYF TGCAGTGCTAGGCCGGGAGTGGAGACCCAGTACTTC 12 TRBV20-1 few TRBJ2-5 NA
CASSDGRDSSDLNTEAFF TGCGCCAGCAGCGACGGGAGAGACTCATCAGACCTGAACACTGAAGCTTTCTTT 18 TRBV5-1 few TRBJ1-1 NA
CARASSGANVLTF TGTGCTAGGGCCAGCTCTGGGGCCAACGTCCTGACTTTC 13 TRBV12-5 NA TRBJ2-6 NA
CTSSPGTFNEQFF TGTACTAGCAGCCCCGGGACTTTTAATGAGCAGTTCTTC 13 TRBV7-7 NA TRBJ2-1 NA
CSVSAGPYEQYF TGCAGCGTTAGCGCAGGGCCGTACGAGCAGTACTTC 12 TRBV29-1 few TRBJ2-7 NA
CASAGTGSYNEQFF TGTGCCAGCGCCGGGACGGGCTCCTACAATGAGCAGTTCTTC 14 TRBV6-2/TRBV6-3 few TRBJ2-1 NA
CASSFTGHSPLHF TGTGCCAGCAGTTTCACAGGGCATTCACCCCTCCACTTT 13 TRBV28 NA TRBJ1-6 NA
CASRYRVVSYNEQFF TGTGCCAGCAGATACAGGGTAGTCTCCTACAATGAGCAGTTCTTC 15 TRBV2 NA TRBJ2-1 NA
CSVYSYRDRNTEAFF TGCAGCGTTTATAGTTACAGGGACCGCAACACTGAAGCTTTCTTT 15 TRBV29-1 NA TRBJ1-1 NA
CASSLALAAYNEQFF TGTGCCAGCAGCTTAGCGCTAGCGGCATACAATGAGCAGTTCTTC 15 TRBV7-9 few TRBJ2-1 TRBD2
CSVGVGGGYEQYF TGCAGCGTTGGAGTTGGGGGAGGGTACGAGCAGTACTTC 13 TRBV29-1 few TRBJ2-7 TRBD2
CAIAKSTDTQYF TGTGCCATCGCTAAGAGCACAGATACGCAGTATTTT 12 TRBV10-3 once TRBJ2-3 NA
CASSSHGILAKNIQYF TGTGCCAGCAGCTCCCACGGGATACTAGCCAAAAACATTCAGTACTTC 16 TRBV6-2/TRBV6-3 NA TRBJ2-4 NA
CASSATRGVYNEQYF TGTGCCAGCAGCGCAACTAGGGGGGTATACAATGAGCAGTACTTC 15 TRBV28 once TRBJ2-5 NA
CASSQPEAGGGGQFF TGCGCCAGCAGCCAACCAGAGGCGGGAGGCGGTGGGCAGTTCTTC 15 TRBV4-3 few TRBJ2-1 TRBD2
CSARKSRTAVQETQYF TGCAGTGCTAGGAAGTCGAGGACGGCGGTCCAAGAGACCCAGTACTTC 16 TRBV20-1 NA TRBJ2-5 NA
CASSKGTGGVIFLRLATNEKLFF TGTGCCAGCAGCAAAGGGACAGGGGGCGTGATTTTTTTGCGGTTGGCAACTAATGAAAAACTGTTTTTT 23 TRBV21-1 NA TRBJ1-4 NA
CASSPHPDSDGYTF TGTGCCAGCAGCCCTCACCCAGATTCTGATGGCTACACCTTC 14 TRBV11-3 NA TRBJ1-2 NA
CSARGTELYNEQFF TGCAGTGCTAGAGGGACTGAACTCTACAATGAGCAGTTCTTC 14 TRBV20-1 few TRBJ2-1 NA
CATSRDVLQPQHF TGTGCCACCAGCAGAGACGTGCTGCAGCCCCAGCATTTT 13 TRBV15 NA TRBJ1-5 NA
CSARDVAGDQETQYF TGCAGTGCTAGAGACGTAGCGGGAGACCAAGAGACCCAGTACTTC 15 TRBV20-1 NA TRBJ2-5 TRBD2
CASSEYGNEQFF TGTGCCAGCAGTGAATACGGGAATGAGCAGTTCTTC 12 TRBV25-1 NA TRBJ2-1 NA
CASSVAVETPLGGSYEQYF TGTGCCAGCAGCGTAGCCGTCGAGACCCCTCTCGGGGGATCCTACGAGCAGTATTTC 19 TRBV9 NA TRBJ2-7 NA
CSAGDGGSASYNEQFF TGCAGTGCTGGAGACGGCGGGAGTGCGTCCTACAATGAGCAGTTCTTC 16 TRBV20-1 once TRBJ2-1 TRBD2